In its sample, the clone carrying this T cell receptor beta chain was seen a few times. The data derive from a study of cytotoxic CD8 clonotypes in ibrutinib-treated CLL. TCRdb's copy holds only in-frame clones and misses some; the assay was immunoSEQ multiplex PCR. The sample records 150,000 to 200,000 clones, about 72% being singletons. The sample consisted of PBMCs, taken after 24 months of ibrutinib treatment. The sequence derives from a human donor with chronic lymphocytic leukemia.

CDR3 sequence: CASSQDGDSNQPQHF. As DNA, the CDR3 is TGTGCCAGCAGCCAAGACGGTGATAGCAATCAGCCCCAGCATTTT. V usage is TRBV4-2 and J usage is TRBJ1-5, with D uncertain. The CDR3 consists of 15 residues. Germline V CDR1 and CDR2: LGHNA, YNFKEQ. With 0 bases removed from V and 0 bases from J, the gap between germline ends came to 6 bases.